The clone carrying this T cell receptor beta chain has just a few counts. Antigen specificity is unknown. The data stem from a study of T-cell reconstitution after alpha-beta-depleted transplantation in children. Findings and limits, study-wide: Certain patients had high TCRbeta diversity at day 60, and it came from recipient T cells and thymic progenitors that survived. Approximately two months post-transplant, alpha-beta T cells reportedly originated from several hundred expanded graft clones.

Unique molecular identifiers were incorporated during preparation of the TCRbeta library. TCRdb ran MiXCR on the PCR reads and lists one entry per CDR3 protein. The data show approximately 82,000 distinct CDR3 sequences, around a sixth seen once. Trimming removed 3 bases from V and 2 bases from J, with 12 bases in between. The CDR3 is 15 residues long. From germline, CDR1 is MNHEY and CDR2 SMNVEV (reference sequence). The source of this sequence is a male patient aged 2 to 9 who had a stem cell transplant for acute lymphoblastic leukemia, so the T cells may come from the graft donor. The chain has TRBV27 and TRBJ2-3, with D perhaps given as TRBD1 or TRBD2 (7 bases each). The sequencing used PBMCs, mostly from graft donor cells, collected 360 days after TCRalphabeta/CD19-depleted stem cell transplant. CDR3 nucleotides: TGTGCCAGCAGTTTGACAGGGAGGGCCACAGATACGCAGTATTTT. Translated, it gives CASSLTGRATDTQYF.